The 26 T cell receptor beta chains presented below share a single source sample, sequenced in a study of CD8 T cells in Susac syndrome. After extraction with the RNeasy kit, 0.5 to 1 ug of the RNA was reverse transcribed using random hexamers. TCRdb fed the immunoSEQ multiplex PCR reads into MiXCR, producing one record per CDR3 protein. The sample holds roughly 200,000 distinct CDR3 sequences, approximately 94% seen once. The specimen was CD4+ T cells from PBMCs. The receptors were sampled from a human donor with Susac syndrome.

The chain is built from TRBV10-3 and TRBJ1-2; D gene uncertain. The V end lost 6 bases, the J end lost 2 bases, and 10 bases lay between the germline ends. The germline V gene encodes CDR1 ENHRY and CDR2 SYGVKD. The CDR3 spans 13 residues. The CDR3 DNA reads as TGTGCCATCAGGGAGACGGCCAACTATGGCTACACCTTC. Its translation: CAIRETANYGYTF.

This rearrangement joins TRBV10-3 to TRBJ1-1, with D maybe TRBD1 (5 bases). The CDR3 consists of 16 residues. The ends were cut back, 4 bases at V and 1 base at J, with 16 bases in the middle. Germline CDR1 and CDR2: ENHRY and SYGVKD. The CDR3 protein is CAISGASWGANTEAFF. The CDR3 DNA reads TGTGCCATCAGTGGGGCCTCCTGGGGCGCGAACACTGAAGCTTTCTTT.

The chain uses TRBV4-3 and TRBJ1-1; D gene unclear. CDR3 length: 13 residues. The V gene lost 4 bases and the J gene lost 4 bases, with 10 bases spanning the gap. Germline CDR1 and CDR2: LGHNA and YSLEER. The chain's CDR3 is CASSPVIRTEAFF. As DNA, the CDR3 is TGCGCCAGCAGCCCGGTGATACGCACTGAAGCTTTCTTT.

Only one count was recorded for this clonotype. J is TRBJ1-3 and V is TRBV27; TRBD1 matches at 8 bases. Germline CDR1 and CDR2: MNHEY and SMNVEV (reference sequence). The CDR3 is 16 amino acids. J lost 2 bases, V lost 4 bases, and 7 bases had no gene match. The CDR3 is CASSSDRGGPGNTIYF. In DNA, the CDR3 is TGTGCCAGCAGTTCCGACAGGGGAGGGCCTGGAAACACCATATATTTT.

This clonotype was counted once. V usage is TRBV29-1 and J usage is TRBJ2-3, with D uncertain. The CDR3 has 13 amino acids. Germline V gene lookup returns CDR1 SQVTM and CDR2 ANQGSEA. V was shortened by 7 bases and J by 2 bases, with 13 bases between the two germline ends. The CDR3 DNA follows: TGCAGCGCCATCCCCAGCGACACAGATACGCAGTATTTT. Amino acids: CSAIPSDTDTQYF.

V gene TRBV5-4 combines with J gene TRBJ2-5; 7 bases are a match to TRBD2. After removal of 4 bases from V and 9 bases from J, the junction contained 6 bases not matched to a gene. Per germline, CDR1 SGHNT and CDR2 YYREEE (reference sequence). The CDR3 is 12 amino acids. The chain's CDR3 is CASSPPSGAQYF. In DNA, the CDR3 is TGTGCCAGCAGCCCCCCCAGCGGGGCCCAGTACTTC.

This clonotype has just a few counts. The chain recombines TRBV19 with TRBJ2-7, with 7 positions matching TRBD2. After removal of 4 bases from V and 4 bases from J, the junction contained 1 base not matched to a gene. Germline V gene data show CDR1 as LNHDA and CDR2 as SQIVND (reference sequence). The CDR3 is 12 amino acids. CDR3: CASSTGGYEQYF. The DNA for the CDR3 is TGTGCCAGTAGTACCGGGGGGTACGAGCAGTACTTC.

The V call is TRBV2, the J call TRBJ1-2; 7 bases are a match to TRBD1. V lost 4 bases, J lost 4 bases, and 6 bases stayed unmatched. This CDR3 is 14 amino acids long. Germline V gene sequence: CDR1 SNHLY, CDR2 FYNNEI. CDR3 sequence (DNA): TGTGCCAGCAGTGGACAGGGCTTGGGCTATGGCTACACCTTC. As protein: CASSGQGLGYGYTF. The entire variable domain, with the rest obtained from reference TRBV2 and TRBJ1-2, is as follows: EPEVTQTPSHQVTQMGQEVILRCVPISNHLYFYWYRQILGQKVEFLVSFYNNEISEKSEIFDDQFSVERPDGSNFTLKIRSTKLEDSAMYFCASSGQGLGYGYTFGSGTRLTVV.

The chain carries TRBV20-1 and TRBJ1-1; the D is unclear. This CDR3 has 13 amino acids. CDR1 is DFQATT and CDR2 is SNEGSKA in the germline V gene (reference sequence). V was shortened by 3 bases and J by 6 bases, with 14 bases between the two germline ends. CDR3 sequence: CSASDNYNPEAFF. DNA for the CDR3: TGCAGTGCTAGTGACAACTATAATCCTGAAGCTTTCTTT.

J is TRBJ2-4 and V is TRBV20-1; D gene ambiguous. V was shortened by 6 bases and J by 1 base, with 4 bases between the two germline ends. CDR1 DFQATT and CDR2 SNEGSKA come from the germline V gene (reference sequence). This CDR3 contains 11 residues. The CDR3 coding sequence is TGCAGTGCCCTCGCCAAAAACATTCAGTACTTC. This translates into CSALAKNIQYF.

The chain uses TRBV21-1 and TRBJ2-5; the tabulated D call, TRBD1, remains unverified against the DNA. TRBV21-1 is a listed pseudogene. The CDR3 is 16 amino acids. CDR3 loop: CASSRDSGTKGETQYF. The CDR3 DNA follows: TGTGCCAGCAGCAGGGATTCCGGGACGAAAGGAGAGACCCAGTACTTC.

The CDR3 nucleotides are TGTGCCAGCAGTTTTGGACAGGACTCCTACAATGAGCAGTTCTTC. Translated: CASSFGQDSYNEQFF. This chain links TRBV12-3 or TRBV12-4 with TRBJ2-1; 7 bases are shared with TRBD1. There are 15 residues in the CDR3. V was pared by 3 bases and J by 0 bases, with 2 bases of the junction left unmatched.

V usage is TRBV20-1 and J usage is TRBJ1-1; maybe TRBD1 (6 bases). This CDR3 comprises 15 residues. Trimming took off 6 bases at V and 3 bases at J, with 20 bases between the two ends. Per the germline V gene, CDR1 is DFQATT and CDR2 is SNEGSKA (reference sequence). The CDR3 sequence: CSASGRGGGHTEAFF. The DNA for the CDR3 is TGCAGTGCGTCGGGACGAGGGGGTGGGCACACTGAAGCTTTCTTT.

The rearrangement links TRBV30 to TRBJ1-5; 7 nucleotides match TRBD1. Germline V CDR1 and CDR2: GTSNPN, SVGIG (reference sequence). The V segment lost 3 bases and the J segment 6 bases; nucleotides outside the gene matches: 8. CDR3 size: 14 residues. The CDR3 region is CAWSQTGSGQPQHF. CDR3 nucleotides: TGTGCCTGGAGCCAGACAGGGTCAGGTCAGCCCCAGCATTTT.

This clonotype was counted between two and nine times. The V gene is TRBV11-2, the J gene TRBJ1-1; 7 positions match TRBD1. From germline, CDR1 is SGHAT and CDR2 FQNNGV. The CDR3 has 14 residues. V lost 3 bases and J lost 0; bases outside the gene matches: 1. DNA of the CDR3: TGTGCCAGCAGCTTGGGACAGATGAACACTGAAGCTTTCTTT. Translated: CASSLGQMNTEAFF.

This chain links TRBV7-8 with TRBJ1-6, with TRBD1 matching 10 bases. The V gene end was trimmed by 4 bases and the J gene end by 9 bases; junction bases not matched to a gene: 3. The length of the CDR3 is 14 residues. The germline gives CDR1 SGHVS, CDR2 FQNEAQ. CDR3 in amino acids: CASSSRDRGSPLHF. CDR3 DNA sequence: TGTGCCAGCAGCTCCCGGGACAGGGGTTCACCCCTCCACTTT.

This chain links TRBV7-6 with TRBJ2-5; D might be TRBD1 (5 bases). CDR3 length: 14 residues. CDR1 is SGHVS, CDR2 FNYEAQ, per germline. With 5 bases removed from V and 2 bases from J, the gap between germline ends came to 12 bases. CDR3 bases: TGTGCCAGCAGCCCCCGGACACCGCAAGAGACCCAGTACTTC. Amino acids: CASSPRTPQETQYF.

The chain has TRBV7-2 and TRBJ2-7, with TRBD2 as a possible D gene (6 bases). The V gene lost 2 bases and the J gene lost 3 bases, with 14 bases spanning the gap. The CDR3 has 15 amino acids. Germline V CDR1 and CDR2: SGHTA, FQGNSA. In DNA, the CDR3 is TGTGCCAGCAGCTTAAGGGGAGGCGAGCTCTACGAGCAGTACTTC. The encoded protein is CASSLRGGELYEQYF.

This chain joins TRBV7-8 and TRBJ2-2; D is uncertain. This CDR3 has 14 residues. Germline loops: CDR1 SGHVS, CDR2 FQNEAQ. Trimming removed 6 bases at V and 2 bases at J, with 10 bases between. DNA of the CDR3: TGTGCCAGCAGTTCTTGGGTTAACACCGGGGAGCTGTTTTTT. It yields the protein CASSSWVNTGELFF.

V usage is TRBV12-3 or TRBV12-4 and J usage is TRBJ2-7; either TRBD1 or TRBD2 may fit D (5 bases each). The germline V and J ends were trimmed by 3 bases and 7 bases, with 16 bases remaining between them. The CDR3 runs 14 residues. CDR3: CASSFGAGNWEQYF. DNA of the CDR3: TGTGCCAGCAGTTTCGGGGCAGGGAATTGGGAGCAGTACTTC.

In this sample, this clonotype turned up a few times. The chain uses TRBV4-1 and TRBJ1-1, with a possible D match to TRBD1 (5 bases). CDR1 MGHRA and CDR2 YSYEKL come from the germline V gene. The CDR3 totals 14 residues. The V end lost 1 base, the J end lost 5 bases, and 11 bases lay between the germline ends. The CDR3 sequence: CASSQGQGPTEAFF. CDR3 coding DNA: TGCGCCAGCAGCCAAGGTCAGGGACCAACTGAAGCTTTCTTT.

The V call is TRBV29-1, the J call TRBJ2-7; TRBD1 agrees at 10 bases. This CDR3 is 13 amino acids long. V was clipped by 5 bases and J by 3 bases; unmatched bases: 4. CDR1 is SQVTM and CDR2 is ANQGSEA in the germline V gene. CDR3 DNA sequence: TGCAGCGTTTCCGGACAGGGGGACTACGAGCAGTACTTC. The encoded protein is CSVSGQGDYEQYF.

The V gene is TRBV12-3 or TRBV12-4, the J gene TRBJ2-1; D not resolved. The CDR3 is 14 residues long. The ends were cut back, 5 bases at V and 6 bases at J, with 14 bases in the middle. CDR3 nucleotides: TGTGCCAGCAGTCCCTCCCCGGCCCTCAATGAGCAGTTCTTC. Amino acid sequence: CASSPSPALNEQFF.

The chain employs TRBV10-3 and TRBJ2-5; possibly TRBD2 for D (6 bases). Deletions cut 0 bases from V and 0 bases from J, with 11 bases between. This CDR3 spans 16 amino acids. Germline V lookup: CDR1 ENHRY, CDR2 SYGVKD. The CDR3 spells CAISESGGAYQETQYF. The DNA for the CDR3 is TGTGCCATCAGTGAGTCCGGCGGGGCGTACCAAGAGACCCAGTACTTC.

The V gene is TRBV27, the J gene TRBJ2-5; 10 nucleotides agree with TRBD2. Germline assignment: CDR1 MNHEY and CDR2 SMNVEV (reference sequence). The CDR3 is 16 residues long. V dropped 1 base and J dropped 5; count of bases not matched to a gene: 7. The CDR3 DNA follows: TGTGCCAGCAGTTTATGGGCTAGCGGGGGTGTGGAGACCCAGTACTTC. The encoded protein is CASSLWASGGVETQYF.

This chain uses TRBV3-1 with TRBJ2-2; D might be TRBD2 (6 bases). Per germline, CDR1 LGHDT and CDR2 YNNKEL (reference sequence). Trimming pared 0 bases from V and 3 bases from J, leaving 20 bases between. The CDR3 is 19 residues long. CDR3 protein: CASSQDLGRRGADTGELFF. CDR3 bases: TGTGCCAGCAGCCAAGATCTGGGTCGGAGGGGCGCTGACACCGGGGAGCTGTTTTTT.